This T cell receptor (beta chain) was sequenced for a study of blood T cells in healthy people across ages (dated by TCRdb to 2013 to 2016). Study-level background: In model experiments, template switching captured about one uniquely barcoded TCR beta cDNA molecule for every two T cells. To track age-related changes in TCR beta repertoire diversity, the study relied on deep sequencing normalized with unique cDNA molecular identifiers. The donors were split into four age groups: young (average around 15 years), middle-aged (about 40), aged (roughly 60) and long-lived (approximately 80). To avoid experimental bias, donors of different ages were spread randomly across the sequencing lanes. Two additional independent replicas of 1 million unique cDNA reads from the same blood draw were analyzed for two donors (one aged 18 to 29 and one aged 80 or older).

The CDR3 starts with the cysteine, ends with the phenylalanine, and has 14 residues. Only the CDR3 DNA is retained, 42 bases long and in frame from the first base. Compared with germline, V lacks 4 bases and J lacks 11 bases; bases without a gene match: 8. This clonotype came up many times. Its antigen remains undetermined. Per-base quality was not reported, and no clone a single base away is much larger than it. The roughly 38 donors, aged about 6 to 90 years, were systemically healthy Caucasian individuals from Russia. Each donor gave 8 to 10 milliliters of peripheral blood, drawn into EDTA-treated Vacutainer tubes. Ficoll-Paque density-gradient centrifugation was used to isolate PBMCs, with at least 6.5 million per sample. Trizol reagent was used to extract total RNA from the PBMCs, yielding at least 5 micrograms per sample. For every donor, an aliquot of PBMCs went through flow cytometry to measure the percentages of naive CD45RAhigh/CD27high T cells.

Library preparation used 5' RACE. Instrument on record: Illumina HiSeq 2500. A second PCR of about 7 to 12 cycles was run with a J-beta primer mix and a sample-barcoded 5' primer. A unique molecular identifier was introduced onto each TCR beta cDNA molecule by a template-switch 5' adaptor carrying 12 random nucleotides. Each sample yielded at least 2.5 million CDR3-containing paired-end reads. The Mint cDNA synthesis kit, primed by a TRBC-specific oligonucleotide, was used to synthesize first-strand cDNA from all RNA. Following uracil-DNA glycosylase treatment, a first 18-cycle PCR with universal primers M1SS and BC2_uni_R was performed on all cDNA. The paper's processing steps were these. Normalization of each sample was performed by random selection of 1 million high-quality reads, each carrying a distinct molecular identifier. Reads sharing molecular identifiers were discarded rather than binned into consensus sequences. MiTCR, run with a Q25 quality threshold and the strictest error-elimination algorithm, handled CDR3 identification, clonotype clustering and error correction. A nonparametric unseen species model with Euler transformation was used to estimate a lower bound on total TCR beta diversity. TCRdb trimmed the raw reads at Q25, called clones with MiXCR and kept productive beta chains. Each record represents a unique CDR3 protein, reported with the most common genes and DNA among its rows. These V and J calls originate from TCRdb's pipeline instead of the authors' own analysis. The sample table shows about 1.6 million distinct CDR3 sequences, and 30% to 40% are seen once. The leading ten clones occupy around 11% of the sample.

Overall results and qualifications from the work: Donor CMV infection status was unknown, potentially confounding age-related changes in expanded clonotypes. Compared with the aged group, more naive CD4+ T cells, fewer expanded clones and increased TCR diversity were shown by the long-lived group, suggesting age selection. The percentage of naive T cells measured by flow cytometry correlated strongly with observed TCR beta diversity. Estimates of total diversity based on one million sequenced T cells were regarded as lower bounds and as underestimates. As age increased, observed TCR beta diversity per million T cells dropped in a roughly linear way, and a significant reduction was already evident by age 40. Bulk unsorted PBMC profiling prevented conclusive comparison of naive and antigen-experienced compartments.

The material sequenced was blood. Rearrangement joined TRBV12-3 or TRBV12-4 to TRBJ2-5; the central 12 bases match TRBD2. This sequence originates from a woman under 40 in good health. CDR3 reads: CASSSGLAGGKQYF. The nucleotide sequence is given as TGTGCCAGCAGTTCGGGACTAGCGGGCGGAAAGCAGTACTTC.